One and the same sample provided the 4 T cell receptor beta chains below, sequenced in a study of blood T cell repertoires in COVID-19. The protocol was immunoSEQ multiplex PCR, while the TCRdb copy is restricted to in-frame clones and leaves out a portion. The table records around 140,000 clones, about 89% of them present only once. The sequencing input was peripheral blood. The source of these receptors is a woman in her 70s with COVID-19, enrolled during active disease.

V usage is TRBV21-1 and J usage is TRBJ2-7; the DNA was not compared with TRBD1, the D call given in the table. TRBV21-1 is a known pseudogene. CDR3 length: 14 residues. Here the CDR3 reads CASSKGTGAYEQYF. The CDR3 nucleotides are TGTGCCAGCAGCAAAGGGACAGGGGCCTACGAGCAGTACTTC.

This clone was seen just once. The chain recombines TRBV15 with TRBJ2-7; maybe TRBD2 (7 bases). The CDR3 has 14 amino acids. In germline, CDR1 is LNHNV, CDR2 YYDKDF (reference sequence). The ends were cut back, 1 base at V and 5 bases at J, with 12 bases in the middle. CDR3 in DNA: TGTGCCACCAGCAGAGGAGGGGGGGACCACGAGCAGTACTTC. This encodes CATSRGGGDHEQYF.

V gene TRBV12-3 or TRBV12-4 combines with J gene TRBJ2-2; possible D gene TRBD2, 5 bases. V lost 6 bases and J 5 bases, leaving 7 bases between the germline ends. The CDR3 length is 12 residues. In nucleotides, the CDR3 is TGTGCCAGCAGCCGGGAAACCGGGGAGCTGTTTTTT. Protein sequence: CASSRETGELFF.

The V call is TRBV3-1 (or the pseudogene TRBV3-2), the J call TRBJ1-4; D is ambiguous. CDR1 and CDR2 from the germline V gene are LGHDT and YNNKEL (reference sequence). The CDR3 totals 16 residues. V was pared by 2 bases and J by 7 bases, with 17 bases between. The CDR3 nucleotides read TGTGCCAGCAGCCAATCTAGCCGGCAGGCGTTTGAAAAACTGTTTTTT. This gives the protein CASSQSSRQAFEKLFF.